What follows are 15 T cell receptor beta chains derived from one specimen sequenced in a study of cytomegalovirus exposure and HLA in healthy donors. Clones were read by immunoSEQ multiplex PCR, and TCRdb kept only the in-frame ones, dropping some. Among over 250,000 clones listed, about nine tenths were seen once. The sequenced sample consisted of PBMCs. The receptor set was obtained from a woman in her thirties in good health and CMV-seropositive.

This clone came up many times. The rearrangement joins TRBV6-5 to TRBJ1-4; no firm D call. Germline V gene data show CDR1 as MNHEY and CDR2 as SVGAGI. V was pared by 2 bases and J by 10 bases, with 17 bases between. The length of the CDR3 is 15 residues. CDR3 sequence reads: CASSYAGGSARKLFF. For the CDR3, the DNA is TGTGCCAGCAGTTACGCGGGAGGGTCAGCAAGAAAACTGTTTTTT.

This sequence joins TRBV27 and TRBJ2-1, with 9 bases lining up with TRBD2. Germline CDR1 reads MNHEY; CDR2 reads SMNVEV (reference sequence). The CDR3 runs to 17 residues. V shed 0 bases, J shed 6 bases, and the junction held 9 bases outside the gene matches. The CDR3 sequence: CASSLSPTGTSFNEQFF. In DNA, the CDR3 is TGTGCCAGCAGTTTATCTCCCACCGGGACTAGCTTCAATGAGCAGTTCTTC.

The chain has TRBV14 and TRBJ1-1; a weak D match, TRBD1 (5 bases). Trimming removed 1 base from V and 1 base from J, with 19 bases in between. Germline lookup yields CDR1 SGHDN and CDR2 FVKESK. The CDR3 has 18 residues. The CDR3 region is CASSQVGEGPVWNTEAFF. The CDR3 bases are TGTGCCAGCAGCCAAGTAGGCGAGGGACCCGTGTGGAACACTGAAGCTTTCTTT.

The chain carries TRBV7-3 and TRBJ2-1; D is possibly TRBD2 (6 bases). Germline CDR1 and CDR2: SGHTA and FQGTGA. V lost 4 bases to trimming and J lost 10 bases, with 14 bases between them. The CDR3 is 13 amino acids. The CDR3 DNA follows: TGTGCCAGCAGCTCCGGATCGGCGGGAGAGCAGTTCTTC. Protein sequence: CASSSGSAGEQFF.

This clone was observed a few times. V gene TRBV7-9 combines with J gene TRBJ2-1; 8 positions agree with TRBD1. V shed 5 bases and J 6 bases; nucleotides not matched to a gene: 6. CDR1 is SEHNR and CDR2 is FQNEAQ in the germline V gene (reference sequence). The CDR3 loop spans 14 amino acids. As DNA, the CDR3 is TGTGCCAGCAGCGGGACAGGTCTGGGCAATGAGCAGTTCTTC. Translating it yields CASSGTGLGNEQFF.

The V call is TRBV25-1, the J call TRBJ2-7; 7 positions agree with TRBD2. V shed 4 bases, J shed 0 bases, and the junction held 9 bases outside the gene matches. CDR1 and CDR2 from the germline V gene are MGHDK and SYGVNS. The CDR3 has 16 residues. The CDR3 reads CASSGTGLVGSYEQYF. CDR3 DNA: TGTGCCAGCAGTGGAACCGGACTAGTCGGCTCCTACGAGCAGTACTTC.

The rearrangement uses TRBV7-8 and TRBJ1-2; D is perhaps TRBD1 (6 bases). V was cut by 5 bases and J by 7 bases, with 17 bases left in between. The CDR3 loop spans 14 amino acids. CDR1 and CDR2 from the germline V gene are SGHVS and FQNEAQ. The CDR3 DNA reads as TGTGCCAGCAGCCCGATACAGGGTCAAGGTGGCTACACCTTC. It is translated as CASSPIQGQGGYTF.

The chain employs TRBV7-8 and TRBJ2-3; the match to TRBD2 covers 13 bases. V shed 5 bases, J shed 2 bases, and the junction held 4 bases outside the gene matches. Germline lookup yields CDR1 SGHVS and CDR2 FQNEAQ. This CDR3 has 16 residues. The CDR3 here is CASSPGTSGTTDTQYF. For the CDR3, the DNA is TGTGCCAGCAGCCCGGGGACTAGCGGGACCACAGATACGCAGTATTTT. Full variable domain (remainder filled in from reference TRBV7-8 and TRBJ2-3): GAGVSQSPRYKVAKRGQDVALRCDPISGHVSLFWYQQALGQGPEFLTYFQNEAQLDKSGLPSDRFFAERPEGSVSTLKIQRTQQEDSAVYLCASSPGTSGTTDTQYFGPGTRLTVL.

This clone was observed once. The chain couples TRBV19 to TRBJ1-1; D is perhaps TRBD1 (5 bases). This CDR3 is built from 13 residues. Germline loops: CDR1 LNHDA, CDR2 SQIVND (reference sequence). V was shortened by 3 bases and J by 3 bases, with 8 bases between the two germline ends. CDR3 coding DNA: TGTGCCAGTAGTATCAGGGTCGACACTGAAGCTTTCTTT. Residues: CASSIRVDTEAFF.

The rearrangement uses TRBV10-2 and TRBJ2-3; D is ambiguous. The CDR3 extends over 12 amino acids. V lost 6 bases to trimming and J lost 0 bases, with 4 bases between them. Germline values: CDR1 WSHSY, CDR2 SAAADI. CDR3 loop: CASRDSTDTQYF. CDR3 sequence (DNA): TGCGCCAGCAGGGACAGCACAGATACGCAGTATTTT.

This clone turned up a few times. This rearrangement joins TRBV7-9 to TRBJ1-2, with D hard to call. V gave up 2 bases and J gave up 5 bases, with 15 bases separating them. The CDR3 totals 15 residues. From germline, CDR1 is SEHNR and CDR2 FQNEAQ (reference sequence). The CDR3 DNA sequence: TGTGCCAGCAGCTTACCGGGCCCAAAAGTTTATGGCTACACCTTC. Translating it yields CASSLPGPKVYGYTF.

The chain has TRBV2 and TRBJ1-1; D gene ambiguous. Trimming took off 2 bases at V and 0 bases at J, with 10 bases between the two ends. Germline CDR1 is SNHLY and CDR2 is FYNNEI. This CDR3 spans 15 amino acids. The CDR3 DNA follows: TGTGCCAGCAGTGAATTGGCAGGCTTGAACACTGAAGCTTTCTTT. Its protein product is CASSELAGLNTEAFF.

The chain links TRBV29-1 to TRBJ2-7; 11 bases line up with TRBD1. The trim removed 7 bases at V and 5 bases at J, leaving 1 base unmatched. CDR1 and CDR2 (germline): SQVTM, ANQGSEA. There are 11 residues in the CDR3. CDR3 loop: CSAGQGDEQYF. The CDR3 bases are TGCAGCGCGGGACAGGGGGACGAGCAGTACTTC.

V usage is TRBV5-5 and J usage is TRBJ2-7; tentatively, D is TRBD1 (6 bases). The germline V and J ends were trimmed by 4 bases and 2 bases, with 10 bases remaining between them. Germline lookup yields CDR1 SGHKS and CDR2 YYEKEE (reference sequence). There are 13 residues in the CDR3. CDR3 nucleotides: TGTGCCAGCAGCACGGGACATACCTACGAGCAGTACTTC. Translated: CASSTGHTYEQYF.

Remarks on this clone: Other DNA sequences from this sample encode an identical CDR3 as well. This chain links TRBV5-1 with TRBJ2-2; D remains unclear. Trimming left V 4 bases short and J 3 bases short, with 4 bases between. The germline V gene has CDR1 SGHRS and CDR2 YFSETQ. CDR3 size: 12 residues. The CDR3 region has the DNA TGCGCCAGCAGCCCATACACCGGGGAGCTGTTTTTT. It specifies CASSPYTGELFF.